Listed below are T cell receptor beta chains from one sample, sequenced in a study of T cell responses to AZD1222 COVID-19 vaccine. Generated by immunoSEQ multiplex PCR, the TCRdb table keeps only in-frame clones and is missing some. The sample records roughly 100,000 clones, 80% to 90% being singletons. The source was peripheral blood, collected on day 0 of AZD1222 vaccination. Receptors were obtained from an adult in good health. The CDR3 runs from the conserved cysteine through the conserved F or W. Each record gives: V gene, J gene, clone size, D gene, CDR3 protein, CDR3 DNA. The D gene is left open where the match is weak. Size is stated for part of the rows, as once, few or many counts, or as a class when the clone is expanded.

V: TRBV6-5; J: TRBJ1-2; size: -; D: TRBD1; CDR3: CASRADQGDGYTF; DNA: TGTGCCAGCAGGGCGGACCAGGGGGATGGCTACACCTTC
V: TRBV27; J: TRBJ2-7; size: -; D: -; CDR3: CATRYGLAYEQYF; DNA: TGTGCCACACGCTACGGTTTGGCCTACGAGCAGTACTTC
V: TRBV7-9; J: TRBJ1-4; size: -; D: -; CDR3: CATTRFGATNEKLFF; DNA: TGTGCCACCACGAGGTTTGGGGCAACTAATGAAAAACTGTTTTTT
V: TRBV4-3; J: TRBJ2-1; size: -; D: TRBD2; CDR3: CASSQDQRGGDYNEQFF; DNA: TGCGCCAGCAGCCAAGATCAGCGGGGAGGGGATTACAATGAGCAGTTCTTC
V: TRBV7-2; J: TRBJ1-5; size: -; D: -; CDR3: CASSLVGAGNQPQHF; DNA: TGTGCCAGCAGCTTAGTGGGGGCTGGCAATCAGCCCCAGCATTTT
V: TRBV18; J: TRBJ2-1; size: -; D: TRBD2; CDR3: CASSPGGYEQFF; DNA: TGTGCCAGCTCCCCCGGGGGGTATGAGCAGTTCTTC
V: TRBV6-5; J: TRBJ1-1; size: -; D: -; CDR3: CASKRTGTNTEAFF; DNA: TGTGCCAGCAAACGAACAGGGACGAACACTGAAGCTTTCTTT
V: TRBV2; J: TRBJ1-6; size: -; D: TRBD1; CDR3: CASRTDRSSYNSPLHF; DNA: TGTGCCAGCAGAACGGACAGGAGCTCCTATAATTCACCCCTCCACTTT
V: TRBV6-5; J: TRBJ2-2; size: -; D: -; CDR3: CASRLGTNTGELFF; DNA: TGTGCCAGCAGACTCGGGACAAACACCGGGGAGCTGTTTTTT
V: TRBV6-1; J: TRBJ1-5; size: -; D: -; CDR3: CASSEREFSNQPQHF; DNA: TGTGCCAGCAGTGAAAGGGAATTCAGCAATCAGCCCCAGCATTTT
V: TRBV7-6; J: TRBJ2-7; size: -; D: -; CDR3: CASSWRVGDEQYF; DNA: TGTGCCAGCAGCTGGAGGGTTGGCGACGAGCAGTACTTC
V: TRBV7-6; J: TRBJ1-2; size: few; D: -; CDR3: CASSNPTGNYGYTF; DNA: TGTGCCAGCAGCAACCCGACAGGAAACTATGGCTACACCTTC
V: TRBV29-1; J: TRBJ2-7; size: -; D: TRBD2; CDR3: CSVGEGPTSYEQYF; DNA: TGCAGCGTTGGGGAGGGGCCAACCTCCTACGAGCAGTACTTC
V: TRBV11-3; J: TRBJ2-1; size: once; D: -; CDR3: CASSLGRGTYNEQFF; DNA: TGTGCCAGCAGCTTGGGTCGAGGGACCTACAATGAGCAGTTCTTC
V: TRBV11-1; J: TRBJ1-6; size: few; D: -; CDR3: CASSRTDSNSPLHF; DNA: TGTGCCAGCAGCCGAACAGACAGCAATTCACCCCTCCACTTT
V: TRBV2; J: TRBJ2-3; size: -; D: -; CDR3: CASSYGGSTSTDTQYF; DNA: TGTGCCAGCAGTTACGGAGGTAGCACTAGCACAGATACGCAGTATTTT
V: TRBV7-3; J: TRBJ2-2; size: -; D: -; CDR3: CASSFGTPNTGELFF; DNA: TGTGCCAGCAGCTTTGGGACTCCGAACACCGGGGAGCTGTTTTTT
V: TRBV12-1; J: TRBJ2-1; size: -; D: -; CDR3: CASSFERGTYYNEQFF; DNA: TGTGCCAGCAGCTTTGAACGCGGGACTTACTACAATGAGCAGTTCTTC
V: TRBV2; J: TRBJ2-7; size: -; D: -; CDR3: CASSGQNVNSYEQYF; DNA: TGTGCCAGCAGTGGACAGAATGTAAACTCCTACGAGCAGTACTTC
V: TRBV5-4; J: TRBJ1-1; size: -; D: -; CDR3: CASSLGRMMNTEAFF; DNA: TGTGCCAGCAGCCTGGGACGGATGATGAACACTGAAGCTTTCTTT
V: TRBV28; J: TRBJ1-2; size: -; D: -; CDR3: CASSSTGPLYGYTF; DNA: TGTGCCAGCAGTTCAACAGGGCCCCTCTATGGCTACACCTTC
V: TRBV19; J: TRBJ2-1; size: -; D: TRBD2; CDR3: CASSIAASGGAIDEQFF; DNA: TGTGCCAGTAGTATAGCGGCTAGCGGGGGGGCCATCGATGAGCAGTTCTTC
V: TRBV3-1/TRBV3-2; J: TRBJ1-2; size: -; D: -; CDR3: CASSQLRYGYTF; DNA: TGTGCCAGCAGCCAACTGAGGTATGGCTACACCTTC
V: TRBV29-1; J: TRBJ2-2; size: few; D: -; CDR3: CSVGRSNTGELFF; DNA: TGCAGCGTCGGAAGATCGAACACCGGGGAGCTGTTTTTT
V: TRBV11-2; J: TRBJ1-5; size: -; D: -; CDR3: CASSLEPGGNQPQHF; DNA: TGTGCCAGCAGCTTAGAACCGGGGGGCAATCAGCCCCAGCATTTT
V: TRBV6-5; J: TRBJ2-7; size: -; D: TRBD2; CDR3: CASSYSGGGVNEQYF; DNA: TGTGCCAGCAGTTACTCTGGCGGGGGGGTAAACGAGCAGTACTTC
V: TRBV5-1; J: TRBJ1-1; size: -; D: TRBD1; CDR3: CASSRPGQGDTEAFF; DNA: TGCGCCAGCAGCCGGCCGGGACAGGGAGACACTGAAGCTTTCTTT
V: TRBV7-3; J: TRBJ2-3; size: once; D: -; CDR3: CASSLRLGSTDTQYF; DNA: TGTGCCAGCAGCCTCCGACTAGGTAGCACAGATACGCAGTATTTT
V: TRBV27; J: TRBJ2-2; size: -; D: TRBD2; CDR3: CASTSGSGSAGELFF; DNA: TGTGCCAGCACCTCAGGTAGCGGGAGCGCCGGGGAGCTGTTTTTT
V: TRBV30; J: TRBJ1-1; size: -; D: -; CDR3: CAWSVAGNTEAFF; DNA: TGTGCCTGGAGTGTAGCAGGGAACACTGAAGCTTTCTTT
V: TRBV28; J: TRBJ1-5; size: -; D: -; CDR3: CASSFPRSFSNQPQHF; DNA: TGTGCCAGCAGTTTCCCCCGGTCGTTTAGCAATCAGCCCCAGCATTTT
V: TRBV5-1; J: TRBJ2-2; size: -; D: -; CDR3: CASSLGVGINTGELFF; DNA: TGCGCCAGCAGCTTGGGGGTAGGGATCAACACCGGGGAGCTGTTTTTT
V: TRBV28; J: TRBJ2-1; size: -; D: -; CDR3: CASSLTPGTYNEQFF; DNA: TGTGCCAGCAGTCTAACTCCGGGAACCTACAATGAGCAGTTCTTC
V: TRBV29-1; J: TRBJ2-1; size: once; D: -; CDR3: CSVEIGVEQFF; DNA: TGCAGCGTTGAAATAGGGGTTGAGCAGTTCTTC
V: TRBV19; J: TRBJ2-7; size: -; D: -; CDR3: CASTPGPQTYEQYF; DNA: TGTGCCAGTACCCCCGGACCTCAAACCTACGAGCAGTACTTC
V: TRBV4-1; J: TRBJ2-2; size: -; D: -; CDR3: CASSRGPPSAANTGELFF; DNA: TGCGCCAGCAGCCGCGGTCCTCCTAGCGCCGCGAACACCGGGGAGCTGTTTTTT
V: TRBV7-9; J: TRBJ2-5; size: -; D: -; CDR3: CASSHFVGLETQYF; DNA: TGTGCCAGCAGCCACTTTGTAGGGTTGGAGACCCAGTACTTC
V: TRBV7-2; J: TRBJ2-2; size: -; D: -; CDR3: CASSLLGHTGELFF; DNA: TGTGCCAGCAGCTTATTAGGGCACACCGGGGAGCTGTTTTTT
V: TRBV30; J: TRBJ2-5; size: once; D: -; CDR3: CAWTTGAETQYF; DNA: TGTGCCTGGACCACAGGCGCCGAGACCCAGTACTTC
V: TRBV11-2; J: TRBJ1-6; size: -; D: -; CDR3: CASTFVGLNSPLHF; DNA: TGTGCCAGCACCTTCGTGGGGCTGAATTCACCCCTCCACTTT
V: TRBV7-2; J: TRBJ1-1; size: once; D: -; CDR3: CASSLGAASEAFF; DNA: TGTGCCAGCAGCTTAGGGGCAGCCAGTGAAGCTTTCTTT
V: TRBV7-2; J: TRBJ1-3; size: -; D: -; CDR3: CASSPLLSGNTIYF; DNA: TGTGCCAGCAGCCCTCTCCTATCTGGAAACACCATATATTTT
V: TRBV28; J: TRBJ1-5; size: -; D: -; CDR3: CASSFASTIGQPQHF; DNA: TGTGCCAGCAGTTTCGCCTCAACCATCGGGCAGCCCCAGCATTTT
V: TRBV27; J: TRBJ1-2; size: -; D: -; CDR3: CASSFQDNYGYTF; DNA: TGTGCCAGCAGTTTTCAGGATAACTATGGCTACACCTTC
V: TRBV5-1; J: TRBJ2-5; size: once; D: TRBD2; CDR3: CASSRLAGGEETQYF; DNA: TGCGCCAGCAGCCGACTAGCGGGAGGGGAAGAGACCCAGTACTTC
V: TRBV27; J: TRBJ1-5; size: -; D: -; CDR3: CASRGYAAQPQHF; DNA: TGTGCCAGTAGGGGATATGCGGCTCAGCCCCAGCATTTT
V: TRBV28; J: TRBJ1-5; size: once; D: -; CDR3: CASSLSQGNQPQHF; DNA: TGTGCCAGCAGTTTATCTCAGGGCAATCAGCCCCAGCATTTT
V: TRBV6-6; J: TRBJ1-5; size: -; D: -; CDR3: CASSYLGDQPQHF; DNA: TGTGCCAGCAGTTACCTAGGGGACCAGCCCCAGCATTTT
V: TRBV6-1; J: TRBJ1-2; size: -; D: -; CDR3: CASSERRDSDGYTF; DNA: TGTGCCAGCAGTGAACGACGAGATTCTGATGGCTACACCTTC
V: TRBV4-1; J: TRBJ1-1; size: -; D: -; CDR3: CASSQESGPGGTEAFF; DNA: TGCGCCAGCAGCCAAGAATCAGGACCCGGGGGCACTGAAGCTTTCTTT
V: TRBV19; J: TRBJ2-5; size: -; D: TRBD1; CDR3: CASSMDRVQETQYF; DNA: TGTGCCAGTAGTATGGACAGGGTCCAAGAGACCCAGTACTTC
V: TRBV6-6; J: TRBJ2-3; size: once; D: TRBD1; CDR3: CASSPDRGTDTQYF; DNA: TGTGCCAGCAGTCCGGACAGGGGGACAGATACGCAGTATTTT
V: TRBV11-1; J: TRBJ2-6; size: -; D: -; CDR3: CASSRDQDSGANVLTF; DNA: TGTGCCAGCAGCCGAGATCAGGACTCTGGGGCCAACGTCCTGACTTTC
V: TRBV30; J: TRBJ2-7; size: -; D: -; CDR3: CAWRGYLSYEQYF; DNA: TGTGCCTGGAGAGGTTACCTTTCCTACGAGCAGTACTTC
V: TRBV7-2; J: TRBJ1-6; size: -; D: -; CDR3: CASSLVDPSSANSPLHF; DNA: TGTGCCAGCAGCTTAGTTGATCCCAGTAGTGCGAATTCACCCCTCCACTTT